The T cell receptor (beta chain) under discussion was sequenced for a study of blood T cell repertoires in COVID-19. Study overall: Italy, Spain and the United States were the sources of the convalescent and acute COVID-19 samples.

Methods used by the authors: Using reference gene primer amplification, nucleated cell counts were estimated. Measured with immunoSEQ multiplex PCR; TCRdb has only the in-frame clones, and not every one. V and J calls and clone size come straight from that table; D and trimming were deduced from the DNA. The table shows over 200,000 clones, with roughly 79% occurring only once. Categorization into cohorts depended on clinical history that participants reported. CDR1 and CDR2 (germline): MDHEN, SYDVKM. This CDR3 is built from 15 residues. Trimming pared 4 bases from V and 2 bases from J, leaving 12 bases between.

The gene calls are TRBV28 and TRBJ1-5; D unclear. The receptor's source is a man aged 35-49 years who had recovered from COVID-19. Source material: PBMCs or T cells enriched from blood (not recorded which). CDR3 nucleotides: TGTGCCAGCAGTTCATACACCGGAGGCAATCAGCCCCAGCATTTT. The encoded protein is CASSSYTGGNQPQHF.